Below, 11 T cell receptor beta chains from the same sample are listed, as sequenced in a study of sequential checkpoint blockade in melanoma. Clones were sequenced by immunoSEQ multiplex PCR, and TCRdb holds only the in-frame ones, with some missing. The sample has tens of thousands of clones, roughly 84% seen once; the top ten hold about 20%. Treatment meaning: randomized to nivolumab then ipilimumab (arm A) or the reverse (arm B). Sample: CD8+ T cells sorted from blood (inferred from file names), taken from a patient given nivolumab and ipilimumab in sequence. The origin of the receptors is a human donor with melanoma.

The rearrangement uses TRBV4-3 and TRBJ1-2; D unclear. The CDR3 extends over 18 amino acids. Germline CDR1 is LGHNA and CDR2 is YSLEER. V was cut by 0 bases and J by 6 bases, with 23 bases left in between. CDR3: CASSQDLGTDYILHGYTF. As DNA, the CDR3 is TGCGCCAGCAGCCAAGATTTAGGCACTGACTACATTCTACATGGCTACACCTTC.

The gene calls are TRBV29-1 and TRBJ1-2; D remains unclear. Germline CDR1 SQVTM, CDR2 ANQGSEA. Trimming cost V 3 bases and J 7 bases, with 12 bases left between them. The CDR3 is made up of 12 amino acids. As DNA, the CDR3 is TGCAGCGTTGATGACGGAGTCGGTGGCTACACCTTC. Translated, it gives CSVDDGVGGYTF.

V usage is TRBV5-1 and J usage is TRBJ2-7, with D possibly matching TRBD1 (5 bases). The ends were cut back, 3 bases at V and 5 bases at J, with 6 bases in the middle. The CDR3 runs to 11 residues. CDR1 and CDR2 from the germline V gene are SGHRS and YFSETQ. The CDR3 reads CASSWGHEQYF. The CDR3 DNA reads TGCGCCAGCAGCTGGGGCCACGAGCAGTACTTC.

CDR3 sequence reads: CASSHPRGGHTEAFF. CDR3 bases: TGTGCCAGCAGTCACCCGAGGGGGGGTCATACTGAAGCTTTCTTT. This rearrangement joins TRBV27 to TRBJ1-1; maybe TRBD1 (6 bases). V lost 5 bases, J lost 5 bases, and 18 bases lay in between. CDR3 size: 15 residues. In germline, CDR1 is MNHEY, CDR2 SMNVEV (reference sequence).

This clone is a singleton in its sample. The V gene is TRBV10-1, the J gene TRBJ2-7; D remains ambiguous. Germline V lookup: CDR1 WNHNN, CDR2 SYGVQD (reference sequence). The ends were cut back, 0 bases at V and 0 bases at J, with 21 bases in the middle. The CDR3 consists of 19 residues. The CDR3 protein is CASSESKFLLAGNSYEQYF. In nucleotides, the CDR3 is TGCGCCAGCAGTGAGTCTAAGTTTCTGCTCGCAGGAAACTCCTACGAGCAGTACTTC.

The chain couples TRBV12-5 to TRBJ2-5; 7 bases map to TRBD2. J was trimmed by 14 bases and V by 2 bases; bases with no gene match: 8. Per germline, CDR1 LGHNT and CDR2 FRNRAP. The CDR3 length is 12 residues. As DNA, the CDR3 is TGTGCTAGTGGTTTGTCTCCGGGACTACTATACTTC. As protein: CASGLSPGLLYF.

The chain employs TRBV6-6 and TRBJ2-7; 7 positions agree with TRBD1. Germline V gene lookup returns CDR1 MNHNY and CDR2 SVGAGI (reference sequence). Trimming took 8 bases from V and 2 from J; bases not matched to a gene: 9. The CDR3 length is 14 residues. The CDR3 is CASGSTGSTYEQYF. The DNA for the CDR3 is TGTGCCAGCGGCTCGACAGGGTCCACCTACGAGCAGTACTTC.

The chain has TRBV27 and TRBJ2-5, with 8 bases lining up with TRBD1. The J call may be wrong; the DNA end is better matched by TRBJ2-7. The germline V gene has CDR1 MNHEY and CDR2 SMNVEV (reference sequence). The CDR3 totals 16 residues. The CDR3 DNA reads TGTGCCAGCAGTCCGGGGCCAGGACAGGGATCCTACGAGCAGTACTTC. This codes for CASSPGPGQGSYEQYF.

The chain recombines TRBV9 with TRBJ1-6, with D hard to call. V was shortened by 0 bases and J by 9 bases, with 7 bases between the two germline ends. Germline CDR1 is SGDLS and CDR2 is YYNGEE. This CDR3 is 13 amino acids long. This CDR3 reads CASSVAEGSPLHF. Here the CDR3 DNA reads TGTGCCAGCAGCGTAGCTGAGGGTTCACCCCTCCACTTT.

The chain couples TRBV9 to TRBJ1-3; no definite D call. The CDR3 is 16 amino acids. Trimming removed 1 base from V and 0 bases from J, with 11 bases in between. From germline, CDR1 is SGDLS and CDR2 YYNGEE. CDR3 protein: CASSVFSTDSGNTIYF. The CDR3 region has the DNA TGTGCCAGCAGCGTATTTTCCACAGACTCTGGAAACACCATATATTTT.

The chain employs TRBV4-1 and TRBJ2-5; no clear D. Germline lookup yields CDR1 MGHRA and CDR2 YSYEKL. The CDR3 length is 12 residues. With 4 bases removed from V and 5 bases from J, the gap between germline ends came to 8 bases. CDR3 in amino acids: CASSREEETQYF. The CDR3, as DNA: TGCGCCAGCAGCCGTGAGGAGGAGACCCAGTACTTC.